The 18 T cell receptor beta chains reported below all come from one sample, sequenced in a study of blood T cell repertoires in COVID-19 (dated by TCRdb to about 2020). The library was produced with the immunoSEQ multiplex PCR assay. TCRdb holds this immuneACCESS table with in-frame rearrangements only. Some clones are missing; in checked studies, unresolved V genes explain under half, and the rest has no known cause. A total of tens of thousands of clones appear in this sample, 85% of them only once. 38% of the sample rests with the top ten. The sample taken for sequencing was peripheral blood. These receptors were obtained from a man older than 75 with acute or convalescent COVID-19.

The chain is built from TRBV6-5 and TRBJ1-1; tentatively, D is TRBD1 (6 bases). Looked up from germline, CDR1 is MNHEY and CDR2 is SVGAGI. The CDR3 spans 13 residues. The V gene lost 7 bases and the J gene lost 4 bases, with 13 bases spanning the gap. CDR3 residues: CASNKRGGTEAFF. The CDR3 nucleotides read TGTGCCAGCAATAAAAGGGGGGGCACTGAAGCTTTCTTT.

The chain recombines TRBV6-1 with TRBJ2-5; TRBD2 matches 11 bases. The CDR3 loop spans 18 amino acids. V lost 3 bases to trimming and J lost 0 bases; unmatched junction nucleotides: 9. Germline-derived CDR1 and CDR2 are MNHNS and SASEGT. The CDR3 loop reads CASSDPGLAEQNQETQYF. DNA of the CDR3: TGTGCCAGCAGTGATCCGGGACTAGCGGAGCAGAACCAAGAGACCCAGTACTTC.

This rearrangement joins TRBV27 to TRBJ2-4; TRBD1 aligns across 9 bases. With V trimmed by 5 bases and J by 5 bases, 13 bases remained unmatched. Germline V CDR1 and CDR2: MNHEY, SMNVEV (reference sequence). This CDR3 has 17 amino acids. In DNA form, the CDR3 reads TGTGCCAGCAGTCTTTATGTGGACAGGGGATCTGAAAACATTCAGTACTTC. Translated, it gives CASSLYVDRGSENIQYF.

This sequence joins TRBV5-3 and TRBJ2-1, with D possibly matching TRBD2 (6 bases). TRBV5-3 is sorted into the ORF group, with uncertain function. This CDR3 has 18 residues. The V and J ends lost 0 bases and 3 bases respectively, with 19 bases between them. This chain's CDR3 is CARSLATLGDSDYNEQFF. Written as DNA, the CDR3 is TGTGCCAGAAGCTTGGCTACCTTAGGGGACTCCGACTACAATGAGCAGTTCTTC.

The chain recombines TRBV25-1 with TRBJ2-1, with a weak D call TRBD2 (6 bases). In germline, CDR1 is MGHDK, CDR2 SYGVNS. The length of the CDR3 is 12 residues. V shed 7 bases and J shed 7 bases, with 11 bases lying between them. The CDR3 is CASNRGNNEQFF. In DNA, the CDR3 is TGTGCCAGCAATCGGGGGAATAATGAGCAGTTCTTC.

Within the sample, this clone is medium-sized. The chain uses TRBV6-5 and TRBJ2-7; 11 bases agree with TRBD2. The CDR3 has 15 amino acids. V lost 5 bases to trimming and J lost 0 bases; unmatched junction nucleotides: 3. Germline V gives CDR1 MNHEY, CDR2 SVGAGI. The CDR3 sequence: CASSTGTSGSYEQYF. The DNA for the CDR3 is TGTGCCAGCAGTACCGGGACTAGCGGCTCCTACGAGCAGTACTTC.

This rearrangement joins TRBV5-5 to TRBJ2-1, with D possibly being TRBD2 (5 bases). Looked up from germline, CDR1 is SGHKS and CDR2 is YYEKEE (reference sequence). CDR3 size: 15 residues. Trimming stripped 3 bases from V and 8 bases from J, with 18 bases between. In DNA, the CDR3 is TGTGCCAGCAGCTCTCTAGCCCGCCCCGGGGATGAGCAGTTCTTC. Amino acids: CASSSLARPGDEQFF.

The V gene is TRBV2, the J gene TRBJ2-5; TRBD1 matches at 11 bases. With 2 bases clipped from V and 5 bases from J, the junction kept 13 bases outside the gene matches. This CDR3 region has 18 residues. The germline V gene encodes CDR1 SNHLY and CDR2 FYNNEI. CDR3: CASSEFPIGQGAWETQYF. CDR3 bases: TGTGCCAGCAGTGAATTTCCCATAGGACAGGGGGCTTGGGAGACCCAGTACTTC. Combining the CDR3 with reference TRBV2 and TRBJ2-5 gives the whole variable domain EPEVTQTPSHQVTQMGQEVILRCVPISNHLYFYWYRQILGQKVEFLVSFYNNEISEKSEIFDDQFSVERPDGSNFTLKIRSTKLEDSAMYFCASSEFPIGQGAWETQYFGPGTRLLVL.

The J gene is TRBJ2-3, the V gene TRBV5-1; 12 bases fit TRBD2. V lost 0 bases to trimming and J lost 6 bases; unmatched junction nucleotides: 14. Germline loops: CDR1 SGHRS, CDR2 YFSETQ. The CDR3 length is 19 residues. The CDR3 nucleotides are TGCGCCAGCAGCTTGGCCGGGGCTAGCGGGAGGGCCTTTCCGGATACGCAGTATTTT. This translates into CASSLAGASGRAFPDTQYF.

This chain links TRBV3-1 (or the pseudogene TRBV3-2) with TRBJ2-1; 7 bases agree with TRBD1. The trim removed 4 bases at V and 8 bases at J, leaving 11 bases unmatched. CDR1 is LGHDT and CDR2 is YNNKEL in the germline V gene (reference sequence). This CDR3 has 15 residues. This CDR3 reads CASSLYQQGTDEQFF. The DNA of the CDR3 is TGTGCCAGCAGCCTCTATCAACAGGGGACGGATGAGCAGTTCTTC.

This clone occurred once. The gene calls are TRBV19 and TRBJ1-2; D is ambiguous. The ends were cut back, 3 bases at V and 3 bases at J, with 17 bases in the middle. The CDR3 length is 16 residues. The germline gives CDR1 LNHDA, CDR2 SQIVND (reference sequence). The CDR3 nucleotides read TGTGCCAGTAGTATGGGTGAGAGCGGTAAGGACTATGGCTACACCTTC. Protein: CASSMGESGKDYGYTF. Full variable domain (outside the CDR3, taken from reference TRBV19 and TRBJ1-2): DGGITQSPKYLFRKEGQNVTLSCEQNLNHDAMYWYRQDPGQGLRLIYYSQIVNDFQKGDIAEGYSVSREKKESFPLTVTSAQKNPTAFYLCASSMGESGKDYGYTFGSGTRLTVV.

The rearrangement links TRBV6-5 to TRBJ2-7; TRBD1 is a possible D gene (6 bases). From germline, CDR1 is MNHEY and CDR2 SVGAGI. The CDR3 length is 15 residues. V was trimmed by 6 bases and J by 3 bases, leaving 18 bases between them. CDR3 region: CASSSGTLDFYEQYF. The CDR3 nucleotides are TGTGCCAGCAGCTCCGGGACACTAGACTTCTACGAGCAGTACTTC.

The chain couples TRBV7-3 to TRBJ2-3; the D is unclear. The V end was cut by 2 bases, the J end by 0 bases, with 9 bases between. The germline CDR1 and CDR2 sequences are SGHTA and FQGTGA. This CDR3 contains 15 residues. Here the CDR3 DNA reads TGTGCCAGCAGCTTAGGGCTTCCCAGCACAGATACGCAGTATTTT. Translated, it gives CASSLGLPSTDTQYF.

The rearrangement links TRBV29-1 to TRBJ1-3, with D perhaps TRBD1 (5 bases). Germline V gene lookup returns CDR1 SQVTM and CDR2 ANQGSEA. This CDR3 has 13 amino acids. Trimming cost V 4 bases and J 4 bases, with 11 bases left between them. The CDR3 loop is CSVALGPGNTIYF. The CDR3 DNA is TGCAGCGTTGCCTTGGGGCCCGGAAACACCATATATTTT. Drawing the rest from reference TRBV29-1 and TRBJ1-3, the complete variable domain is SAVISQKPSRDICQRGTSLTIQCQVDSQVTMMFWYRQQPGQSLTLIATANQGSEATYESGFVIDKFPISRPNLTFSTLTVSNMSPEDSSIYLCSVALGPGNTIYFGEGSWLTVV.

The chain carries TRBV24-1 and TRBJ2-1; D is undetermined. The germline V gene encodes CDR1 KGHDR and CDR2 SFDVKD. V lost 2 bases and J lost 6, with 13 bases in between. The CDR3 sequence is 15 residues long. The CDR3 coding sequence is TGTGCCACCAGTGATTACCTCAACTCGGGCAATGAGCAGTTCTTC. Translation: CATSDYLNSGNEQFF.

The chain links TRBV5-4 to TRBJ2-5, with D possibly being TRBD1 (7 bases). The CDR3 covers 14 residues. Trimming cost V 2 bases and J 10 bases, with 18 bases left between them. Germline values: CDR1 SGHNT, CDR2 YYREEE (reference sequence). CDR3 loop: CASSLRPRGEIQYF. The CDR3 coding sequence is TGTGCCAGCAGCTTACGTCCCAGGGGGGAAATCCAGTACTTC.

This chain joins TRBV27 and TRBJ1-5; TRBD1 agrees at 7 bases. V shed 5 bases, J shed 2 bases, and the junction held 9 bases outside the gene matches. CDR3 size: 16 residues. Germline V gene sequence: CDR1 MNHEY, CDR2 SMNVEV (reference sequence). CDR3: CASSVASGGRNQPQHF. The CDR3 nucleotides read TGTGCCAGCAGTGTCGCCTCAGGGGGACGCAATCAGCCCCAGCATTTT.

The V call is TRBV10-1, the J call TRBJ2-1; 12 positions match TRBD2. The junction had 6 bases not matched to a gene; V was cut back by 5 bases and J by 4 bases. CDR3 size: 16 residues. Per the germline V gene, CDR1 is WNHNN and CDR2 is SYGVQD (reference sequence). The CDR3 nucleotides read TGCGCCAGCAGTTTGACTAGCGGGAGTGCATACAATGAGCAGTTCTTC. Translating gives CASSLTSGSAYNEQFF.